These 18 T cell receptor beta chains share one sample of origin, sequenced in a study of cytomegalovirus exposure and HLA in healthy donors. The study ran its PCR with 60 Vbeta and 13 Jbeta primers. TCRdb keeps only in-frame clones here, not all; method: immunoSEQ multiplex PCR. Counted here are about 190,000 clones, approximately 80% occurring once; the ten biggest clones make up roughly 2.6%. The source material was PBMCs. The receptors were sampled from a woman aged 50 to 60 in good health and CMV-seropositive.

This chain connects TRBV5-4 to TRBJ2-1; 10 positions match TRBD2. Trimming cost V 3 bases and J 5 bases; bases outside gene matches: 8. CDR1 is SGHNT and CDR2 is YYREEE in the germline V gene (reference sequence). The CDR3 is 16 amino acids. The CDR3 DNA is TGTGCCAGCAGCTCTCGCCAGCGGGGGGGCGACAATGAGCAGTTCTTC. As protein: CASSSRQRGGDNEQFF.

The chain recombines TRBV5-1 with TRBJ1-1, with 7 nucleotides matching TRBD1. The CDR3 runs to 13 residues. V was pared by 5 bases and J by 5 bases, with 6 bases of the junction left unmatched. The germline V gene encodes CDR1 SGHRS and CDR2 YFSETQ. Here the CDR3 reads CASSEQGKTEAFF. CDR3 coding DNA: TGCGCCAGCAGTGAACAGGGGAAGACTGAAGCTTTCTTT.

Comments on this clone: Other DNA sequences from this sample encode an identical CDR3 as well. The chain joins TRBV5-1 to TRBJ1-4, with 7 bases aligning to TRBD1. Germline V lookup: CDR1 SGHRS, CDR2 YFSETQ. The CDR3 loop spans 14 amino acids. The J segment lost 5 bases and the V segment lost 0 bases, leaving 1 base of the junction unmatched. The CDR3 sequence is CASSLGGQNEKLFF. For the CDR3, the DNA is TGCGCCAGCAGCTTGGGGGGACAGAATGAAAAACTGTTTTTT.

The chain couples TRBV30 to TRBJ2-7, with D unclear. The V gene's germline CDR1 is GTSNPN and CDR2 SVGIG (reference sequence). The CDR3 contains 11 residues. Trimming removed 4 bases from V and 0 bases from J, with 4 bases in between. The CDR3 DNA reads TGTGCCTGGACTAGCTCCTACGAGCAGTACTTC. Translated: CAWTSSYEQYF. The entire variable domain, with the rest obtained from reference TRBV30 and TRBJ2-7, is as follows: SQTIHQWPATLVQPVGSPLSLECTVEGTSNPNLYWYRQAAGRGLQLLFYSVGIGQISSEVPQNLSASRPQDRQFILSSKKLLLSDSGFYLCAWTSSYEQYFGPGTRLTVT.

The chain uses TRBV5-1 and TRBJ2-5, with TRBD2 identical over 9 bases. The CDR3 extends over 15 amino acids. Germline V lookup: CDR1 SGHRS, CDR2 YFSETQ. Trimming took 1 base from V and 11 from J; bases not matched to a gene: 12. CDR3 coding DNA: TGCGCCAGCAGCTTGCTTCTAGCGGGGACGGGGGAGCAGTACTTC. It encodes CASSLLLAGTGEQYF.

This clone was counted a single time. This rearrangement joins TRBV10-3 to TRBJ2-2; D is possibly TRBD2 (5 bases). CDR3 size: 14 residues. Trimming cost V 6 bases and J 5 bases, with 13 bases left between them. Germline CDR1 and CDR2: ENHRY and SYGVKD. The CDR3 DNA reads TGTGCCATCAGGGAAGTAGCGTGGACCGGGGAGCTGTTTTTT. Translated, it gives CAIREVAWTGELFF.

The rearrangement joins TRBV5-6 to TRBJ1-3; D gene ambiguous. Germline assignment: CDR1 SGHDT and CDR2 YYEEEE. This CDR3 is built from 14 residues. V was cut by 4 bases and J by 0 bases, with 8 bases left in between. For the CDR3, the DNA is TGTGCCAGCAGCCTGGTAGCCTCTGGAAACACCATATATTTT. As protein: CASSLVASGNTIYF.

The chain couples TRBV9 to TRBJ1-3; D is perhaps TRBD1 (6 bases). Trimming pared 4 bases from V and 6 bases from J, leaving 11 bases between. The germline V gene has CDR1 SGDLS and CDR2 YYNGEE. CDR3 size: 13 residues. The DNA for the CDR3 is TGTGCCAGCAGCTCAAGGACAGAAAACACCATATATTTT. Translating gives CASSSRTENTIYF.

The chain is built from TRBV11-2 and TRBJ1-2; TRBD1 might be the D (5 bases). V lost 5 bases, J lost 8 bases, and 18 bases lay in between. Germline V gene data show CDR1 as SGHAT and CDR2 as FQNNGV. The CDR3 consists of 14 residues. CDR3 protein: CASSPWDFQQGYTF. CDR3 bases: TGTGCCAGCAGCCCATGGGACTTTCAGCAGGGCTACACCTTC.

This rearrangement joins TRBV5-4 to TRBJ2-1; TRBD2 matches at 7 bases. The CDR3 extends over 15 amino acids. Trimming removed 4 bases from V and 4 bases from J; junction bases left unmatched: 8. Germline V lookup: CDR1 SGHNT, CDR2 YYREEE (reference sequence). This chain's CDR3 is CASSASGDQYNEQFF. The CDR3 region has the DNA TGTGCCAGCAGCGCGAGCGGGGACCAGTACAATGAGCAGTTCTTC.

The V call is TRBV7-3, the J call TRBJ2-3; possible D gene TRBD1, 5 bases. CDR1 is SGHTA, CDR2 FQGTGA, per germline. The CDR3 length is 15 residues. V was cut by 0 bases and J by 1 base, with 8 bases left in between. The DNA for the CDR3 is TGTGCCAGCAGCTTAACAGCCAGGGGCACAGATACGCAGTATTTT. It specifies CASSLTARGTDTQYF.

The chain links TRBV4-2 to TRBJ2-5; 9 bases are shared with TRBD2. The trim removed 1 base at V and 4 bases at J, leaving 10 bases unmatched. Per the germline V gene, CDR1 is LGHNA and CDR2 is YNFKEQ. This CDR3 has 17 amino acids. CDR3 nucleotides: TGTGCCAGCAGCCAAGGGTTGGGCGGGGGGGCCAGAGAGACCCAGTACTTC. Protein sequence: CASSQGLGGGARETQYF.

This rearrangement joins TRBV6-6 to TRBJ2-5; D call uncertain. V was shortened by 0 bases and J by 1 base, with 12 bases between the two germline ends. CDR3 size: 16 residues. The germline CDR1 and CDR2 sequences are MNHNY and SVGAGI (reference sequence). The CDR3 bases are TGTGCCAGCAGTTACTCCCTGTTGCAACTCCAAGAGACCCAGTACTTC. It is translated as CASSYSLLQLQETQYF.

The chain links TRBV11-2 to TRBJ2-7; D call uncertain. The germline gives CDR1 SGHAT, CDR2 FQNNGV. The CDR3 totals 13 residues. Trimming pared 5 bases from V and 3 bases from J, leaving 11 bases between. The CDR3 DNA reads TGTGCCAGCAGCAACCACAACTACTACGAGCAGTACTTC. Translating gives CASSNHNYYEQYF.

The chain uses TRBV19 and TRBJ2-2, with 9 nucleotides matching TRBD2. V shed 3 bases and J 1 base; nucleotides not matched to a gene: 3. Germline V lookup: CDR1 LNHDA, CDR2 SQIVND (reference sequence). The CDR3 is 16 residues long. Here the CDR3 reads CASSIMTSGNTGELFF. DNA for the CDR3: TGTGCCAGTAGTATTATGACTAGCGGGAACACCGGGGAGCTGTTTTTT.

Here the CDR3 DNA reads TGTGCCAGCAGCGTAGACTCCTCGGGGAGGGGTGCCTCCTACGAGCAGTACTTC. This gives the protein CASSVDSSGRGASYEQYF. The chain joins TRBV9 to TRBJ2-7, with 7 nucleotides matching TRBD2. CDR1 is SGDLS, CDR2 YYNGEE, per germline. The ends lost 0 bases at V and 0 bases at J; junction bases unmatched: 12. The CDR3 has 18 residues.

V and J are TRBV7-9 and TRBJ2-7; D is perhaps TRBD1 (6 bases). V dropped 5 bases and J dropped 1 base, with 12 bases sitting between them. Germline assignment: CDR1 SEHNR and CDR2 FQNEAQ (reference sequence). The CDR3 is 14 amino acids. The CDR3 loop reads CASSPWTASYEQYF. The DNA for the CDR3 is TGTGCCAGCAGCCCCTGGACAGCGTCCTACGAGCAGTACTTC.

This rearrangement joins TRBV6-5 to TRBJ2-3; D perhaps matches TRBD2 (5 bases). The germline CDR1 and CDR2 sequences are MNHEY and SVGAGI. The CDR3 runs to 14 residues. V lost 5 bases, J lost 0 bases, and 9 bases lay in between. The CDR3 DNA reads TGTGCCAGCAGTGGCGGCGGGAGCACAGATACGCAGTATTTT. Its translation is CASSGGGSTDTQYF.